Detailed here is one T cell receptor (beta chain). The sample is drawn from a study of blood T cell repertoires in COVID-19. About the study: Samples representing acute and convalescent COVID-19 were sourced from the United States, Italy and Spain. Nucleic acid was either cDNA or gDNA, and it came from T cells, B-cell-depleted T cells, or PBMCs.

A Seattle source enrolled patients during active infection and followed them longitudinally. Original processing methods: Estimates of nucleated cell counts were drawn from the amplification of reference gene primers. TCRdb keeps only in-frame clones here, not all; method: immunoSEQ multiplex PCR. V and J calls plus clone size are reproduced from that table; the DNA served to infer D and trimming. The data hold about 120,000 clones, with about 90% observed a single time. The CDR3 covers 14 residues. The V segment lost 2 bases and the J segment 4 bases; nucleotides outside the gene matches: 4. Germline V gene data show CDR1 as SGHTA and CDR2 as FQGTGA.

The chain uses TRBV7-3 and TRBJ2-7, with TRBD1 identical over 8 bases. The material sequenced was peripheral blood. The TCR comes from a woman aged 55-70 years with COVID-19, enrolled during active disease. The CDR3 here is CASSLGQGEYEQYF. The CDR3 DNA follows: TGTGCCAGCAGCTTAGGACAGGGAGAATACGAGCAGTACTTC. The whole variable domain, filled in from reference TRBV7-3 and TRBJ2-7, reads GAGVSQTPSNKVTEKGKYVELRCDPISGHTALYWYRQSLGQGPEFLIYFQGTGAADDSGLPNDRFFAVRPEGSVSTLKIQRTERGDSAVYLCASSLGQGEYEQYFGPGTRLTVT.